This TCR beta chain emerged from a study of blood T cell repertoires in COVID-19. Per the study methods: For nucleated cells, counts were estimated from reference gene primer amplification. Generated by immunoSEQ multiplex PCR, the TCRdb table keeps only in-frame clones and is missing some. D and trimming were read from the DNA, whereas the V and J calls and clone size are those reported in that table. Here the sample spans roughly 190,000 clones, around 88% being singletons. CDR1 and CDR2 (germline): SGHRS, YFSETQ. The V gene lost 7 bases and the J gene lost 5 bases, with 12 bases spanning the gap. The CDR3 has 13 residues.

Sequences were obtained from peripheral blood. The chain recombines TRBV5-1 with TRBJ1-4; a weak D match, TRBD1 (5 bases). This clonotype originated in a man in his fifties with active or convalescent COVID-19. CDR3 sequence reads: CASRRGENEKLFF. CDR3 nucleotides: TGCGCCAGCCGACGGGGGGAGAATGAAAAACTGTTTTTT.